This T cell receptor beta chain was captured in a study of blood T cell repertoires in COVID-19. On the study more broadly: Collection of acute and convalescent COVID-19 samples took place in the United States, Italy and Spain. The cDNA or gDNA used as material had been derived from T cells, B-cell-depleted T cells, or PBMCs.

Many counts were recorded for this clone. The CDR3 totals 14 residues. Per the original data handling: Amplification of reference gene primers was used by the study to estimate nucleated cell counts. Profiling relied on immunoSEQ multiplex PCR, and the TCRdb table lists in-frame clones only, not all of them. V and J calls and clone size are given by that table; D and trimming were obtained from the DNA. The repertoire holds 390,000 or so clones, with roughly 90% as singletons. Specimen: peripheral blood. The sequence was collected from a woman in her twenties or thirties with active or convalescent COVID-19. The chain joins TRBV21-1 to TRBJ1-1; the table's D gene call, TRBD1, was not cross checked with the DNA. TRBV21-1 is given as a pseudogene. Written as DNA, the CDR3 is TGTGCCAGCAGCACTCCCGACAGGGCCACTGAAGCTTTCTTT. It is translated as CASSTPDRATEAFF.